These 30 T cell receptor beta chains were all obtained from the same sample, sequenced in a study of blood T cell repertoires in COVID-19. The method was immunoSEQ multiplex PCR; TCRdb's version includes in-frame clones alone and lacks a portion of them. The sample has roughly 150,000 clones; roughly 80% are singletons. Sequencing was done on a sample of PBMCs or T cells enriched from blood (not recorded which). The source is a woman aged 50 to 60 who had recovered from COVID-19.

This rearrangement joins TRBV5-1 to TRBJ2-1; 11 bases are a match to TRBD2. The CDR3 consists of 14 residues. Germline loops: CDR1 SGHRS, CDR2 YFSETQ. J was trimmed by 9 bases and V by 3 bases; bases with no gene match: 5. The CDR3 reads CASSSTSGAVEQFF. The CDR3 DNA reads TGCGCCAGCAGCTCGACTAGCGGGGCGGTTGAGCAGTTCTTC.

The V gene is TRBV21-1, the J gene TRBJ1-5. TRBV21-1 is deemed a pseudogene. The CDR3 consists of 13 residues. The CDR3, as DNA: TGTGCCAGCAGCAAGAGTGCGGGTATGGCCCAGCATTTT. As protein: CASSKSAGMAQHF.

The genes are TRBV6-5 and TRBJ1-1; no definite D call. Germline lookup yields CDR1 MNHEY and CDR2 SVGAGI. V was pared by 7 bases and J by 8 bases, with 23 bases between. The CDR3 has 15 amino acids. CDR3 nucleotide sequence: TGTGCCAGCAATGTTCTGGCCCCTCGGGTAGGCGAAGCTTTCTTT. It codes for CASNVLAPRVGEAFF.

The rearrangement joins TRBV6-2 or TRBV6-3 to TRBJ2-2, with D perhaps matching TRBD1 (6 bases). Trimming removed 5 bases at V and 0 bases at J, with 10 bases between. The CDR3 covers 15 residues. Germline CDR1 reads MNHEY; CDR2 reads SVGEGT. CDR3 coding DNA: TGTGCCAGCAGTACCAGGACAGCGAACACCGGGGAGCTGTTTTTT. Amino acid sequence: CASSTRTANTGELFF.

This clone was counted a few times. The V gene is TRBV5-1, the J gene TRBJ1-4; no clear D gene. The CDR3 spans 14 residues. Germline V gene lookup returns CDR1 SGHRS and CDR2 YFSETQ. Trimming cost V 2 bases and J 0 bases, with 5 bases left between them. The CDR3 DNA is TGCGCCAGCAGCTTCAGCGCAACTAATGAAAAACTGTTTTTT. This translates into CASSFSATNEKLFF.

J is TRBJ1-6 and V is TRBV3-1 (or the pseudogene TRBV3-2); D call uncertain. The germline V gene encodes CDR1 LGHDT and CDR2 YNNKEL (reference sequence). V gave up 4 bases and J gave up 3 bases, with 4 bases separating them. The CDR3 extends over 13 amino acids. CDR3 region: CASSPLYNSPLHF. The CDR3 coding sequence is TGTGCCAGCAGCCCCCTCTATAATTCACCCCTCCACTTT.

This clone appeared a few times. The CDR3 nucleotides read TGTGCCGGAGGGGACAGCTATAATTCACCCCTCCACTTT. As protein: CAGGDSYNSPLHF. This chain links TRBV30 with TRBJ1-6; TRBD1 agrees at 7 bases. The germline V gene encodes CDR1 GTSNPN and CDR2 SVGIG (reference sequence). The V segment lost 8 bases and the J segment 3 bases; nucleotides outside the gene matches: 4. The CDR3 has 13 amino acids.

This clone was seen just once. The J gene is TRBJ1-2, the V gene TRBV3-1 (or the pseudogene TRBV3-2), with 7 bases that match TRBD1. The CDR3 has 12 amino acids. The germline V gene encodes CDR1 LGHDT and CDR2 YNNKEL (reference sequence). Losses at the gene ends were 6 bases for V and 5 bases for J; bases not matched to a gene: 3. CDR3 residues: CASSLQGYGYTF. For the CDR3, the DNA is TGTGCCAGCAGTTTACAGGGGTATGGCTACACCTTC.

The chain carries TRBV25-1 and TRBJ1-2; a possible D gene is TRBD1 (6 bases). The CDR3 loop spans 13 amino acids. V lost 3 bases to trimming and J lost 7 bases, with 12 bases between them. The germline V gene has CDR1 MGHDK and CDR2 SYGVNS. The CDR3 DNA reads TGTGCCAGCAGTGATTTACAGGGAAGTGGCTACACCTTC. It encodes CASSDLQGSGYTF.

The chain couples TRBV5-1 to TRBJ2-1, with D maybe TRBD1 (5 bases). V gave up 5 bases and J gave up 5 bases, with 17 bases separating them. Germline-derived CDR1 and CDR2 are SGHRS and YFSETQ. CDR3 size: 15 residues. CDR3 sequence: CASSPQGTSDNEQFF. Written as DNA, the CDR3 is TGCGCCAGCAGTCCCCAGGGAACGTCTGACAATGAGCAGTTCTTC.

This clone showed up just a few times. This chain links TRBV19 with TRBJ2-1; 12 bases map to TRBD2. The J segment lost 4 bases and the V segment lost 4 bases, leaving 5 bases of the junction unmatched. CDR3 length: 16 amino acids. Per the germline V gene, CDR1 is LNHDA and CDR2 is SQIVND (reference sequence). CDR3 sequence (DNA): TGTGCCAGTAGTAGACTAGCGGGGGTCGAATACAATGAGCAGTTCTTC. Protein sequence: CASSRLAGVEYNEQFF.

This chain uses TRBV4-1 with TRBJ2-3, with 14 bases identical to TRBD2. The trim removed 3 bases at V and 1 base at J, leaving 3 bases unmatched. CDR1 is MGHRA, CDR2 YSYEKL, per germline. CDR3 size: 17 residues. CDR3: CASSQAGLAGGTDTQYF. CDR3 DNA sequence: TGCGCCAGCAGCCAGGCGGGACTAGCGGGAGGCACAGATACGCAGTATTTT.

This chain joins TRBV11-2 and TRBJ2-7; 10 bases agree with TRBD2. CDR3 size: 17 residues. Losses at the gene ends were 5 bases for V and 0 bases for J; bases not matched to a gene: 10. Germline V CDR1 and CDR2: SGHAT, FQNNGV. CDR3 sequence reads: CASSRLVSGGFSYEQYF. CDR3 nucleotide sequence: TGTGCCAGCAGCCGACTTGTTAGCGGGGGGTTCTCCTACGAGCAGTACTTC. The whole variable domain, remainder taken from reference TRBV11-2 and TRBJ2-7, is EAGVAQSPRYKIIEKRQSVAFWCNPISGHATLYWYQQILGQGPKLLIQFQNNGVVDDSQLPKDRFSAERLKGVDSTLKIQPAKLEDSAVYLCASSRLVSGGFSYEQYFGPGTRLTVT.

This sequence joins TRBV7-3 and TRBJ1-1; 10 bases align to TRBD1. V was pared by 5 bases and J by 5 bases, with 14 bases of the junction left unmatched. Germline CDR1 is SGHTA and CDR2 is FQGTGA. This CDR3 region has 17 residues. The CDR3 region has the DNA TGTGCCAGCAGCCCCCAGCCACCCGGGACAGGGGATACTGAAGCTTTCTTT. Translation: CASSPQPPGTGDTEAFF. The entire variable domain, with the rest obtained from reference TRBV7-3 and TRBJ1-1, is as follows: GAGVSQTPSNKVTEKGKYVELRCDPISGHTALYWYRQSLGQGPEFLIYFQGTGAADDSGLPNDRFFAVRPEGSVSTLKIQRTERGDSAVYLCASSPQPPGTGDTEAFFGQGTRLTVV.

The rearrangement uses TRBV29-1 and TRBJ2-5; D perhaps matches TRBD1 (6 bases). This CDR3 region has 13 residues. CDR1 and CDR2 (germline): SQVTM, ANQGSEA. V was cut by 5 bases and J by 2 bases, with 12 bases left in between. The CDR3 nucleotides read TGCAGCGTTTTGGACAGCGTACAAGAGACCCAGTACTTC. The encoded protein is CSVLDSVQETQYF.

This clone was counted only a few times. The CDR3 DNA is TGTGCCAGCAGTTTTTATCGGACAGAGAACACTGAAGCTTTCTTT. This encodes CASSFYRTENTEAFF. This chain uses TRBV28 with TRBJ1-1; D might be TRBD1 (6 bases). With 3 bases removed from V and 1 base from J, the gap between germline ends came to 12 bases. From germline, CDR1 is MDHEN and CDR2 SYDVKM. The CDR3 has 15 residues. Variable domain in full (rest from reference TRBV28 and TRBJ1-1): DVKVTQSSRYLVKRTGEKVFLECVQDMDHENMFWYRQDPGLGLRLIYFSYDVKMKEKGDIPEGYSVSREKKERFSLILESASTNQTSMYLCASSFYRTENTEAFFGQGTRLTVV.

The rearrangement links TRBV5-1 to TRBJ2-1; the match to TRBD2 covers 8 bases. CDR3 length: 15 residues. Looked up from germline, CDR1 is SGHRS and CDR2 is YFSETQ. Trimming cost V 1 base and J 4 bases; bases outside gene matches: 4. The CDR3 is CASSLRAGGYNEQFF. For the CDR3, the DNA is TGCGCCAGCAGCTTGAGGGCGGGGGGATACAATGAGCAGTTCTTC.

This chain connects TRBV14 to TRBJ1-3, with 7 bases matching TRBD1. The germline CDR1 and CDR2 sequences are SGHDN and FVKESK. Trimming took 0 bases from V and 3 from J; bases not matched to a gene: 8. This CDR3 region has 17 residues. CDR3 nucleotide sequence: TGTGCCAGCAGCCAAGATGTCAGGCACAGGGGTGGAAACACCATATATTTT. Translation gives CASSQDVRHRGGNTIYF.

The chain is built from TRBV18 and TRBJ1-3; 8 bases fit TRBD1. The CDR3 has 15 amino acids. Germline lookup yields CDR1 KGHSH and CDR2 LQKENI. With 3 bases clipped from V and 2 bases from J, the junction kept 3 bases outside the gene matches. The CDR3 reads CASSPRTGTGNTIYF. DNA of the CDR3: TGTGCCAGCTCACCGCGGACAGGGACTGGAAACACCATATATTTT.

The gene calls are TRBV27 and TRBJ1-2; no clear D gene. This CDR3 comprises 13 residues. The V and J ends lost 6 bases and 5 bases respectively, with 13 bases between them. CDR1 and CDR2 (germline): MNHEY, SMNVEV (reference sequence). CDR3 region: CASRIGLSYGYTF. In nucleotides, the CDR3 is TGTGCCAGCAGGATAGGACTGTCTTATGGCTACACCTTC.

V gene TRBV6-1 combines with J gene TRBJ1-2; a weak D match, TRBD1 (6 bases). Germline assignment: CDR1 MNHNS and CDR2 SASEGT. This CDR3 comprises 14 residues. Trimming left V 3 bases short and J 11 bases short, with 19 bases between. CDR3 residues: CASSEVGHLGTYTF. Written as DNA, the CDR3 is TGTGCCAGCAGTGAGGTGGGACACCTGGGGACGTACACCTTC.

V is TRBV7-3 and J is TRBJ2-3; D possibly corresponds to TRBD1 (5 bases). V lost 3 bases and J 5 bases, leaving 6 bases between the germline ends. CDR1 and CDR2 from the germline V gene are SGHTA and FQGTGA. The length of the CDR3 is 12 residues. CDR3 amino acids: CASSFRGDTQYF. Here the CDR3 DNA reads TGTGCCAGCAGCTTTAGGGGAGATACGCAGTATTTT.

This chain joins TRBV5-1 and TRBJ2-5; D is undetermined. V lost 2 bases to trimming and J lost 4 bases, with 12 bases between them. The CDR3 loop spans 14 amino acids. CDR1 and CDR2 from the germline V gene are SGHRS and YFSETQ. CDR3 region: CASSLFASGETQYF. CDR3 sequence (DNA): TGCGCCAGCAGCTTATTTGCCTCGGGAGAGACCCAGTACTTC.

This chain joins TRBV20-1 and TRBJ2-2; TRBD1 aligns across 9 bases. The CDR3 length is 15 residues. The germline V gene encodes CDR1 DFQATT and CDR2 SNEGSKA (reference sequence). J gave up 4 bases and V 3 bases, and 6 bases lay outside the gene matches. The CDR3 DNA reads as TGCAGTGCTAGTCGTGGGACAGGGTCCACCGGGGAGCTGTTTTTT. Protein product: CSASRGTGSTGELFF.

In this sample, this clone turned up once. The rearrangement joins TRBV7-9 to TRBJ1-2, with 9 bases aligning to TRBD1. This CDR3 has 13 amino acids. Germline V gene sequence: CDR1 SEHNR, CDR2 FQNEAQ (reference sequence). Trimming at V came to 4 bases and at J to 10 bases, leaving 7 bases not matched to a gene. CDR3 in DNA: TGTGCCAGCAGCTATCCGGGACAGGGATCCTACACCTTC. Amino acids: CASSYPGQGSYTF.

In this sample, this clone turned up once. The rearrangement links TRBV18 to TRBJ1-2, with unresolved D. V was cut by 0 bases and J by 3 bases, with 8 bases left in between. This CDR3 contains 14 residues. Germline CDR1 reads KGHSH; CDR2 reads LQKENI. The CDR3 here is CASSPPLGDYGYTF. CDR3 nucleotides: TGTGCCAGCTCACCACCGCTGGGCGACTATGGCTACACCTTC.

J is TRBJ1-5 and V is TRBV27; D unclear. Germline V gene sequence: CDR1 MNHEY, CDR2 SMNVEV (reference sequence). The CDR3 consists of 15 residues. V was pared by 5 bases and J by 0 bases, with 11 bases between. The CDR3 spells CASSAEVYSNQPQHF. CDR3 DNA sequence: TGTGCCAGCAGTGCCGAGGTTTATAGCAATCAGCCCCAGCATTTT.

CDR3 sequence reads: CASSLGSGGLAKNIQYF. In DNA, the CDR3 is TGTGCCAGCAGTTTAGGTAGCGGGGGGCTAGCCAAAAACATTCAGTACTTC. The rearrangement uses TRBV28 and TRBJ2-4, with 10 nucleotides matching TRBD2. J gave up 0 bases and V 2 bases, and 4 bases lay outside the gene matches. Germline loops: CDR1 MDHEN, CDR2 SYDVKM. This CDR3 is built from 17 residues.

The CDR3 sequence is CSVEGETSVNNEQFF. The CDR3, as DNA: TGCAGCGTTGAAGGGGAGACTAGCGTAAACAATGAGCAGTTCTTC. The rearrangement uses TRBV29-1 and TRBJ2-1; 8 bases match TRBD2. Germline V gene lookup returns CDR1 SQVTM and CDR2 ANQGSEA. V lost 1 base to trimming and J lost 5 bases; unmatched junction nucleotides: 7. This CDR3 is 15 amino acids long.

The gene calls are TRBV14 and TRBJ2-7; 7 nucleotides line up with TRBD2. Germline assignment: CDR1 SGHDN and CDR2 FVKESK. V shed 0 bases, J shed 2 bases, and the junction held 4 bases outside the gene matches. The CDR3 consists of 15 residues. DNA of the CDR3: TGTGCCAGCAGCCAAGATGGGGGGGGAACCTACGAGCAGTACTTC. It translates to CASSQDGGGTYEQYF.